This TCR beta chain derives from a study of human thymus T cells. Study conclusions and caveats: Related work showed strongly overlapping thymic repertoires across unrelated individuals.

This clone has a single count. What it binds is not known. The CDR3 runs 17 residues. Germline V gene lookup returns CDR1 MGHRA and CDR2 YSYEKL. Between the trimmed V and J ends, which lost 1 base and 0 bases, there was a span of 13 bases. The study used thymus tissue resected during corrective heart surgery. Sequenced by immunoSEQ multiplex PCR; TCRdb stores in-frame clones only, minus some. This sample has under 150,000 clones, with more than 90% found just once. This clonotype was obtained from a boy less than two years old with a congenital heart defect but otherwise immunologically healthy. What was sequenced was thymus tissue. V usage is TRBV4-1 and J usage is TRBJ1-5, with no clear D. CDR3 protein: CASSQGPINHSNQPQHF. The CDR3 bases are TGCGCCAGCAGCCAAGGCCCTATAAACCATAGCAATCAGCCCCAGCATTTT.